A selection of T cell receptor beta chains follows, all from one sample in a study of CD8 T cells in ankylosing spondylitis. TCRdb re-called the 5' RACE reads with MiXCR, one entry per CDR3 protein. Of 210,000 or so distinct CDR3 sequences listed, 20% to 30% are singletons. Sample: blood, either unsorted or a sorted T cell fraction (not recorded which). Source of these receptors: a male donor with ankylosing spondylitis or in good health (not recorded which). Each CDR3 is given with its conserved first and last residue. The order of the fields is CDR3 DNA, CDR3 protein, D gene, clone size, J gene, V gene. A D gene is named only where the DNA matches it firmly. Rows give clone size only sometimes, using once, few, many, or a class for an expanded clone.

cdr3_nt: TGCGCCAGCAGCTGGATCACAGATAACACTGAAGCTTTCTTT
cdr3_aa: CASSWITDNTEAFF
d_call: .
clone_size: many
j_call: TRBJ1-1
v_call: TRBV5-1

cdr3_nt: TGCAGCGTGGACCGACAGGGCACAGATACGCAGTATTTT
cdr3_aa: CSVDRQGTDTQYF
d_call: .
clone_size: many
j_call: TRBJ2-3
v_call: TRBV29-1

cdr3_nt: TGTGCCAGCAGCCCGAGGGGGGGGAAGGGGAATATGGGCAAAAACATTCAGTACTTC
cdr3_aa: CASSPRGGKGNMGKNIQYF
d_call: .
clone_size: few
j_call: TRBJ2-4
v_call: TRBV11-2

cdr3_nt: TGCAGCGTTGAAGATGCCGGGTCTAGCGGGAGAGGAGAGACCCAGTACTTC
cdr3_aa: CSVEDAGSSGRGETQYF
d_call: TRBD2
clone_size: .
j_call: TRBJ2-5
v_call: TRBV29-1

cdr3_nt: TGTGCCAGCAGGAACGAGGATACGCAGTATTTT
cdr3_aa: CASRNEDTQYF
d_call: .
clone_size: .
j_call: TRBJ2-3
v_call: TRBV6-5

cdr3_nt: TGTGCCAGCAGCCCGCTGGGAACCCTTGGCTATGGCTACACCTTC
cdr3_aa: CASSPLGTLGYGYTF
d_call: .
clone_size: few
j_call: TRBJ1-2
v_call: TRBV11-2

cdr3_nt: TGTGCCAGCAGCCCTAAACGGGGGATTAGCTCCTACAATGAGCAGTTCTTC
cdr3_aa: CASSPKRGISSYNEQFF
d_call: .
clone_size: .
j_call: TRBJ2-1
v_call: TRBV7-3

cdr3_nt: TGCAGCGTTTCCGGCGGACAGGGAAAAAACATTCAGTACTTC
cdr3_aa: CSVSGGQGKNIQYF
d_call: TRBD1
clone_size: .
j_call: TRBJ2-4
v_call: TRBV29-1

cdr3_nt: TGTGCCACGTCGGGGGGCTTCGACACCATATATTTT
cdr3_aa: CATSGGFDTIYF
d_call: .
clone_size: few
j_call: TRBJ1-3
v_call: TRBV12-3/TRBV12-4

cdr3_nt: TGCGCCAGCAGCCAAGACAGGGGGAAAAACTATGGCTACACCTTC
cdr3_aa: CASSQDRGKNYGYTF
d_call: TRBD1
clone_size: .
j_call: TRBJ1-2
v_call: TRBV4-1

cdr3_nt: TGCAGTGCTAGAGGTCAGAATAATTCACCCCTCCACTTT
cdr3_aa: CSARGQNNSPLHF
d_call: .
clone_size: few
j_call: TRBJ1-6
v_call: TRBV20-1

cdr3_nt: TGCGCCAGCAGTGAACAGGGTTTTAACACTGAAGCTTTCTTT
cdr3_aa: CASSEQGFNTEAFF
d_call: .
clone_size: .
j_call: TRBJ1-1
v_call: TRBV10-2

cdr3_nt: TGTGCCAGCAGTTATAACAGCGGACGGGGAAACACCATATATTTT
cdr3_aa: CASSYNSGRGNTIYF
d_call: .
clone_size: .
j_call: TRBJ1-3
v_call: TRBV6-5

cdr3_nt: TGTGCCAGCTCACTCGCAGGGGGCGGGCGCAGCTCCTACGAGCAGTACTTC
cdr3_aa: CASSLAGGGRSSYEQYF
d_call: TRBD1
clone_size: .
j_call: TRBJ2-7
v_call: TRBV18

cdr3_nt: TGCAGTGCTAGTCCGTCTAGCGGGAGGGAAGGGCAGTTCTTC
cdr3_aa: CSASPSSGREGQFF
d_call: TRBD2
clone_size: .
j_call: TRBJ2-1
v_call: TRBV20-1

cdr3_nt: TGTGCCAGCAGCCTCGGACTAGCGGGAATTACGCAGTATTTT
cdr3_aa: CASSLGLAGITQYF
d_call: TRBD2
clone_size: .
j_call: TRBJ2-3
v_call: TRBV7-9

cdr3_nt: TGTGCCAGCAGGGAGGGGGCTGGCAATCAGCCCCAGCATTTT
cdr3_aa: CASREGAGNQPQHF
d_call: TRBD1
clone_size: few
j_call: TRBJ1-5
v_call: TRBV7-9

cdr3_nt: TGTGCCAGCAGTTACGTTCCGGGACTAGCGGAAAACAATGAGCAGTTCTTC
cdr3_aa: CASSYVPGLAENNEQFF
d_call: TRBD2
clone_size: many
j_call: TRBJ2-1
v_call: TRBV6-2/TRBV6-3

cdr3_nt: TGTGCCATCAGTGAGTCCGTCAGGGGCTACGAGCAGTACTTC
cdr3_aa: CAISESVRGYEQYF
d_call: .
clone_size: few
j_call: TRBJ2-7
v_call: TRBV10-3

cdr3_nt: TGTGCCAGCAGTCCCCAACTAGCGGGAGGGCAAGGGACCCAGTACTTC
cdr3_aa: CASSPQLAGGQGTQYF
d_call: TRBD2
clone_size: many
j_call: TRBJ2-5
v_call: TRBV7-2

cdr3_nt: TGCAGTGCTAGGGGGGGGAGTTTCAATCAGCCCCAGCATTTT
cdr3_aa: CSARGGSFNQPQHF
d_call: .
clone_size: .
j_call: TRBJ1-5
v_call: TRBV20-1

cdr3_nt: TGCGCCAGCAGCCAAGATGGCCACACTGAAGCTTTCTTT
cdr3_aa: CASSQDGHTEAFF
d_call: .
clone_size: .
j_call: TRBJ1-1
v_call: TRBV4-3

cdr3_nt: TGCAGCGTCAAGTTAAGGGCGGGAGATCTGGGTGAGCAGTTCTTC
cdr3_aa: CSVKLRAGDLGEQFF
d_call: TRBD2
clone_size: many
j_call: TRBJ2-1
v_call: TRBV29-1

cdr3_nt: TGCAGTGCTGAGGGACTAGCGGGAGGTATCGAGCAGTACTTC
cdr3_aa: CSAEGLAGGIEQYF
d_call: TRBD2
clone_size: many
j_call: TRBJ2-7
v_call: TRBV20-1

cdr3_nt: TGCGCCAGCAGCTTGGTAGGTCTAGCGGCAAACAATGAGCAGTTCTTC
cdr3_aa: CASSLVGLAANNEQFF
d_call: TRBD2
clone_size: .
j_call: TRBJ2-1
v_call: TRBV5-1

cdr3_nt: TGTGCCAGCAGGCTCCGGGACAGGGGATCCTCTAACTATGGCTACACCTTC
cdr3_aa: CASRLRDRGSSNYGYTF
d_call: TRBD1
clone_size: many
j_call: TRBJ1-2
v_call: TRBV28

cdr3_nt: TGCAGTGCTAGACCCGCGGGAGGGATCACAGATACGCAGTATTTT
cdr3_aa: CSARPAGGITDTQYF
d_call: TRBD2
clone_size: .
j_call: TRBJ2-3
v_call: TRBV20-1

cdr3_nt: TGCAGTGCCACTCCCGGACCGCCAGGCGATGAGCAGTTCTTC
cdr3_aa: CSATPGPPGDEQFF
d_call: .
clone_size: once
j_call: TRBJ2-1
v_call: TRBV20-1

cdr3_nt: TGCAGTGCTGGGACTAGCGGGACGCGCGAGCAGTACTTC
cdr3_aa: CSAGTSGTREQYF
d_call: TRBD2
clone_size: many
j_call: TRBJ2-7
v_call: TRBV20-1